The sequence of this T cell receptor beta chain was determined in a study of graft-versus-host responses after intestinal transplantation. Produced via immunoSEQ multiplex PCR; TCRdb's table is partial and in-frame only. The profile shows approximately 89,000 clones, 80% to 95% of them singletons. Germline assignment: CDR1 MNHEY and CDR2 SMNVEV (reference sequence). The germline V and J ends were trimmed by 2 bases and 2 bases, with 13 bases remaining between them. This CDR3 is built from 16 residues. This clone came up a few times. Its antigen is as yet unknown. Study-wide results and caveats: Declining HvG levels early post-transplant were linked to peak circulating GvH clone levels.

This clonotype originated in a human patient who received an intestinal transplant, so some T cells may come from the graft donor. Sample: PBMCs, taken approximately 420 days after intestinal transplant. The chain combines TRBV27 with TRBJ1-3; weak D call: TRBD1 (6 bases). The CDR3 nucleotides read TGTGCCAGCAGTTTAACGGGCAGGGGACCTGGAAACACCATATATTTT. Translation gives CASSLTGRGPGNTIYF.